The rows below give T cell receptor beta chains drawn from one sample of a study of blood T cell repertoires in COVID-19. Profiling relied on immunoSEQ multiplex PCR, and the TCRdb table lists in-frame clones only, not all of them. The table has around 170,000 clones, approximately 85% seen once. The sample comprised PBMCs or T cells enriched from blood (not recorded which). These receptors all stem from a woman in her late teens or twenties who had recovered from COVID-19. CDR3s include the opening cysteine and the closing phenylalanine or tryptophan. The D gene is left open where the match is weak. For some rows the clone size is stated as once, few or many, or as a class when expanded; others skip it.

CDR3 protein,CDR3 DNA,D gene,J gene,clone size,V gene
CASSRLNSPLHF,TGTGCCAGCAGCAGGCTTAATTCACCCCTCCACTTT,.,TRBJ1-6,.,TRBV27
CASPTRLAKNIQYF,TGTGCCAGCCCTACTAGGCTAGCCAAAAACATTCAGTACTTC,.,TRBJ2-4,.,TRBV5-8
CASSFVIAGDDTQYF,TGTGCCAGCAGTTTCGTGATAGCGGGGGACGATACGCAGTATTTT,TRBD2,TRBJ2-3,once,TRBV28
CASNVWADNQPQHF,TGTGCCAGTAATGTGTGGGCAGATAATCAGCCCCAGCATTTT,.,TRBJ1-5,.,TRBV19
CASSLDLRDLTYEQYF,TGTGCCAGCAGCTTAGATCTGAGGGATCTTACCTACGAGCAGTACTTC,.,TRBJ2-7,once,TRBV11-2
CASSQEDSTGHGYTF,TGCGCCAGCAGCCAAGAAGACAGCACAGGGCATGGCTACACCTTC,.,TRBJ1-2,.,TRBV4-1
CASSEGLGQGNSPLHF,TGTGCCAGCAGTGAAGGGTTAGGACAGGGGAATTCACCCCTCCACTTT,TRBD1,TRBJ1-6,.,TRBV6-1
CASSFGRNYNEQFF,TGTGCCAGCAGTTTTGGCAGAAACTACAATGAGCAGTTCTTC,.,TRBJ2-1,.,TRBV28
CASPKKQGARNGYTF,TGTGCCAGCCCTAAGAAACAGGGGGCGAGGAATGGCTACACCTTC,TRBD1,TRBJ1-2,.,TRBV28
CASSLADSYFSPLHF,TGTGCCAGCAGCTTAGCCGACAGTTATTTTTCACCCCTCCACTTT,.,TRBJ1-6,.,TRBV7-6
CASSQGQASNQPQHF,TGTGCCAGCAGCCAAGGACAGGCTAGCAATCAGCCCCAGCATTTT,.,TRBJ1-5,.,TRBV3-1/TRBV3-2
CASSLTYSDTQYF,TGTGCCAGCAGCTTGACTTACTCAGATACGCAGTATTTT,.,TRBJ2-3,few,TRBV5-6
CASRDSGQTQYF,TGTGCCAGCAGGGACAGTGGTCAGACCCAGTACTTC,.,TRBJ2-5,.,TRBV2
CAWSSPPGQGGQGTF,TGTGCCTGGAGTTCGCCGCCGGGACAGGGAGGGCAGGGCACCTTC,TRBD1,TRBJ1-2,.,TRBV30
CAWSVPQAYEQYF,TGTGCCTGGAGTGTACCGCAGGCCTACGAGCAGTACTTC,.,TRBJ2-7,.,TRBV30
CAIRVAGDSYEQYF,TGTGCCATCAGGGTAGCGGGCGACTCCTACGAGCAGTACTTC,TRBD2,TRBJ2-7,.,TRBV10-3
CAISESTVQSGSPLHF,TGTGCCATCAGTGAGTCGACGGTTCAATCGGGTTCACCCCTCCACTTT,.,TRBJ1-6,few,TRBV10-3
CASSWTVGNTIYF,TGCGCCAGCAGCTGGACAGTCGGAAACACCATATATTTT,.,TRBJ1-3,.,TRBV5-1
CASSSLEILSEAFF,TGTGCCAGCAGCTCCCTCGAGATATTGAGTGAAGCTTTCTTT,.,TRBJ1-1,.,TRBV11-2
CASSWGRADQETQYF,TGCGCCAGCAGCTGGGGGAGGGCTGATCAAGAGACCCAGTACTTC,TRBD2,TRBJ2-5,.,TRBV5-1